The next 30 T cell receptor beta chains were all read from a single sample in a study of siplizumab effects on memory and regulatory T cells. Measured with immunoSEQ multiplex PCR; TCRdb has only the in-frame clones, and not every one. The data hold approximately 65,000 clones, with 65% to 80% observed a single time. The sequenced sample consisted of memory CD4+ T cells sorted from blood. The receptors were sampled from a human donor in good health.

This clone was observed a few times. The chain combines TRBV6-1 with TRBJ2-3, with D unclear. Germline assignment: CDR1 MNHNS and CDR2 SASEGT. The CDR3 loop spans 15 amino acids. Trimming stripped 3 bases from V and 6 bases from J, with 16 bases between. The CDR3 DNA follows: TGTGCCAGCAGTGATGCTTGGGAAGCGATCGATACGCAGTATTTT. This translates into CASSDAWEAIDTQYF.

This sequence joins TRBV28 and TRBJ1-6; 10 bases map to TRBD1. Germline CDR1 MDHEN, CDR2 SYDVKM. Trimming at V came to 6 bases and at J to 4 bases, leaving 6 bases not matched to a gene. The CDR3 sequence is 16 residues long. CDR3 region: CASSSRDRGYNSPLHF. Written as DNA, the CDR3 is TGTGCCAGCAGCTCCCGGGACAGGGGTTATAATTCACCCCTCCACTTT.

The CDR3 region has the DNA TGCGCCAGCAGGACTAGCGCCACTAGCACAGATACGCAGTATTTT. This codes for CASRTSATSTDTQYF. The chain joins TRBV5-1 to TRBJ2-3, with 8 positions matching TRBD2. J lost 0 bases, V lost 5 bases, and 5 bases had no gene match. This CDR3 contains 15 residues. Germline assignment: CDR1 SGHRS and CDR2 YFSETQ.

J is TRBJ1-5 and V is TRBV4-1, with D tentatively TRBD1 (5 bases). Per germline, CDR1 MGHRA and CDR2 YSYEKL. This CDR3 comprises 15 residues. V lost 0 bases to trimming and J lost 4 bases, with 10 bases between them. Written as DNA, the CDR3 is TGCGCCAGCAGCCAAGAGGGGACGGAGAATCAGCCCCAGCATTTT. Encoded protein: CASSQEGTENQPQHF.

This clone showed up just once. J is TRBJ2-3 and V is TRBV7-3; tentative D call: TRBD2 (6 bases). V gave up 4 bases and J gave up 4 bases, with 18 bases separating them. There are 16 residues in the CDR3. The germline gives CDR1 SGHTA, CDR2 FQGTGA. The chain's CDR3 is CASSSPGWGEPDTQYF. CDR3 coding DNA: TGTGCCAGCAGCTCCCCCGGATGGGGGGAGCCAGATACGCAGTATTTT.

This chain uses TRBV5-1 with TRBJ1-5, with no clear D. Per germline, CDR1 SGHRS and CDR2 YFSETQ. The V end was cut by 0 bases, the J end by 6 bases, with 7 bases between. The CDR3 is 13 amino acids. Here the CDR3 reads CASSLEDGQPQHF. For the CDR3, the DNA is TGCGCCAGCAGCTTGGAGGACGGTCAGCCCCAGCATTTT.

The CDR3 bases are TGTGCCAGCAGGGGACAGGGGGCGAGCTATGGCTACACCTTC. Encoded protein: CASRGQGASYGYTF. The chain recombines TRBV6-6 with TRBJ1-2; 12 positions match TRBD1. The CDR3 consists of 14 residues. J was trimmed by 4 bases and V by 6 bases; bases with no gene match: 3. Germline V lookup: CDR1 MNHNY, CDR2 SVGAGI (reference sequence).

CDR3 bases: TGTGCCAGCAGTGAAGCAGGGCCCAGGTTAACTGAAGCTTTCTTT. Translated: CASSEAGPRLTEAFF. The V gene is TRBV2, the J gene TRBJ1-1; unclear D gene. Germline lookup yields CDR1 SNHLY and CDR2 FYNNEI. Between the trimmed V and J ends, which lost 0 bases and 5 bases, there was a span of 13 bases. The CDR3 loop spans 15 amino acids.

The DNA of the CDR3 is TGTGCCAGCAGCTTGGGCCCTGGGGCCGGCACCGGGGAGCTGTTTTTT. Translating gives CASSLGPGAGTGELFF. The chain is built from TRBV7-3 and TRBJ2-2; tentatively, D is TRBD1 (5 bases). Trimming left V 3 bases short and J 4 bases short, with 15 bases between. Germline V gene lookup returns CDR1 SGHTA and CDR2 FQGTGA. The CDR3 runs 16 residues.

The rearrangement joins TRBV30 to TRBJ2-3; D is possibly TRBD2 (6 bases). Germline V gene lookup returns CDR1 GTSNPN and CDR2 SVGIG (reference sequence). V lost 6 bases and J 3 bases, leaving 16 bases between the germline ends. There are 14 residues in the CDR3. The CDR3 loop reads CACTRRGRTDTQYF. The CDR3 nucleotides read TGTGCCTGCACTCGACGGGGGAGGACAGATACGCAGTATTTT.

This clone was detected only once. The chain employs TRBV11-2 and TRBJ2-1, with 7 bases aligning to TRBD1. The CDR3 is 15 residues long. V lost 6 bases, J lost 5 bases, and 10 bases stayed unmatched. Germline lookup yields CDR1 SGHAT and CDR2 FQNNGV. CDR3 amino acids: CASSPPGTVNNEQFF. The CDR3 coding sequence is TGTGCCAGCAGTCCTCCCGGGACAGTAAACAATGAGCAGTTCTTC.

CDR3 sequence: CASSRRGNGYTF. In DNA, the CDR3 is TGTGCCAGTAGTAGGCGAGGGAATGGCTACACCTTC. The V and J genes are TRBV19 and TRBJ1-2; D not certain. The CDR3 is 12 residues long. Per the germline V gene, CDR1 is LNHDA and CDR2 is SQIVND (reference sequence). V lost 4 bases and J lost 6, with 9 bases in between.

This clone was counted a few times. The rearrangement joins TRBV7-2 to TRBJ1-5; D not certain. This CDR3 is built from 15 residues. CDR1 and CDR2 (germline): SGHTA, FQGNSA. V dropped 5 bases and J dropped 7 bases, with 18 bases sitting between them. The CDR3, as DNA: TGTGCCAGCAGCCGGGCGGGGATGGTGGGGCAGCCCCAGCATTTT. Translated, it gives CASSRAGMVGQPQHF.

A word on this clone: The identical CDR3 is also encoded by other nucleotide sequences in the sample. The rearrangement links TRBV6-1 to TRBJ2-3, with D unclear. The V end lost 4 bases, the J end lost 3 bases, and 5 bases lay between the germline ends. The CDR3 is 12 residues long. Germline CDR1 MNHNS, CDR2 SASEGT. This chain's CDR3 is CASSGDTDTQYF. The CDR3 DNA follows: TGTGCCAGCAGTGGCGATACAGATACGCAGTATTTT.

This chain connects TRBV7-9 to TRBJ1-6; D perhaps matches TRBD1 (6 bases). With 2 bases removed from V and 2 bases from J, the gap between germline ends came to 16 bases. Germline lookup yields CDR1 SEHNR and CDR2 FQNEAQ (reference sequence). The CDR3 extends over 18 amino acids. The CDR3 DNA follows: TGTGCCAGCAGCTTATCTCCTCCCGGGACAACCTATAATTCACCCCTCCACTTT. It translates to CASSLSPPGTTYNSPLHF.

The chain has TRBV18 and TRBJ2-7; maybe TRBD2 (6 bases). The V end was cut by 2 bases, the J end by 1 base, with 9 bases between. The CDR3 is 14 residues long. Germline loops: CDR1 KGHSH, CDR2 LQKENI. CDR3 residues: CASSPTSSSYEQYF. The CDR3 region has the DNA TGTGCCAGCTCACCAACTAGCAGTTCCTACGAGCAGTACTTC.

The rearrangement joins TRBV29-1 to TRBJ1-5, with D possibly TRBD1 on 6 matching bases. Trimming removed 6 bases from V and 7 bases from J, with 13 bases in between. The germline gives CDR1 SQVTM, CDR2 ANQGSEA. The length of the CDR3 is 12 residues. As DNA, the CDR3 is TGCAGCGTACGACAGGAGGGACAGCCCCAGCATTTT. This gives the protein CSVRQEGQPQHF.

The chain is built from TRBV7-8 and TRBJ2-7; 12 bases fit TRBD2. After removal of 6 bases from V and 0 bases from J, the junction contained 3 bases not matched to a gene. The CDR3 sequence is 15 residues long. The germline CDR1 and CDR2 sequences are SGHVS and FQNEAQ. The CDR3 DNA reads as TGTGCCAGCAGTTCTAGCGGGGGGGTCTCCTACGAGCAGTACTTC. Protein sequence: CASSSSGGVSYEQYF. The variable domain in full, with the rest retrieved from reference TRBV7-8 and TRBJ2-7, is GAGVSQSPRYKVAKRGQDVALRCDPISGHVSLFWYQQALGQGPEFLTYFQNEAQLDKSGLPSDRFFAERPEGSVSTLKIQRTQQEDSAVYLCASSSSGGVSYEQYFGPGTRLTVT.

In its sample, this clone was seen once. Here the CDR3 reads CASSPGSGNQPQHF. DNA of the CDR3: TGTGCCAGCAGCCCAGGGAGTGGCAATCAGCCCCAGCATTTT. The V and J genes are TRBV7-2 and TRBJ1-5; D may be TRBD1 (5 bases). CDR3 length equals 14 residues. The germline V and J ends were trimmed by 5 bases and 2 bases, with 10 bases remaining between them. Germline CDR1 and CDR2: SGHTA and FQGNSA. Variable domain in full (rest from reference TRBV7-2 and TRBJ1-5): GAGVSQSPSNKVTEKGKDVELRCDPISGHTALYWYRQSLGQGLEFLIYFQGNSAPDKSGLPSDRFSAERTGGSVSTLTIQRTQQEDSAVYLCASSPGSGNQPQHFGDGTRLSIL.

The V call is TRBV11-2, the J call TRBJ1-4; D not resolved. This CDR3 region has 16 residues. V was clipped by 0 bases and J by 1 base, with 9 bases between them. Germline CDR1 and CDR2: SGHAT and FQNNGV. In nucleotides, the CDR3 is TGTGCCAGCAGCTTAGATGGCGGTATAACTAATGAAAAACTGTTTTTT. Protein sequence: CASSLDGGITNEKLFF.

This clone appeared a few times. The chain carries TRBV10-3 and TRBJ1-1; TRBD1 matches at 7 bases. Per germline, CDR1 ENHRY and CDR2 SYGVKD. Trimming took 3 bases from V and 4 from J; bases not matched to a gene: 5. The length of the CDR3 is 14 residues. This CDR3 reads CAISEQGQFTEAFF. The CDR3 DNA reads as TGTGCCATCAGTGAACAGGGACAGTTCACTGAAGCTTTCTTT.

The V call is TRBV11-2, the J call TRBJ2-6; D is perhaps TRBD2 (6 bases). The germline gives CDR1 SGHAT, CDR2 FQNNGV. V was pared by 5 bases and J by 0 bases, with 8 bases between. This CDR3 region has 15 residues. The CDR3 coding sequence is TGTGCCAGCAGCCCGGGAGTCTCTGGGGCCAACGTCCTGACTTTC. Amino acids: CASSPGVSGANVLTF. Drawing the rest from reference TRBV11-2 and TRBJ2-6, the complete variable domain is EAGVAQSPRYKIIEKRQSVAFWCNPISGHATLYWYQQILGQGPKLLIQFQNNGVVDDSQLPKDRFSAERLKGVDSTLKIQPAKLEDSAVYLCASSPGVSGANVLTFGAGSRLTVL.

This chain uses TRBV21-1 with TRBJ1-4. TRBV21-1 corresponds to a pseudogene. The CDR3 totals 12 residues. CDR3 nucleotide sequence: TGTGCCAGCAGCACTGTCGGGGGTAAACTGTTTTTT. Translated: CASSTVGGKLFF.

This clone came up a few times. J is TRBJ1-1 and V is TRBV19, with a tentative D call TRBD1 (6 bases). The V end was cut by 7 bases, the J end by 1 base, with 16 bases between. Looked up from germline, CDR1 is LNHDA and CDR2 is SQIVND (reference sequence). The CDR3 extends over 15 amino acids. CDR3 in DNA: TGTGCCAGTACGGGGGGGCTCCGTGCGAACACTGAAGCTTTCTTT. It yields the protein CASTGGLRANTEAFF.

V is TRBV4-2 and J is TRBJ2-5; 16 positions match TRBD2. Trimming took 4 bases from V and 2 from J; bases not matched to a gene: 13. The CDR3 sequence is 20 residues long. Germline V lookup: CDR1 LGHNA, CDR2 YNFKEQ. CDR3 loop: CASSPGTSGGAGWEQETQYF. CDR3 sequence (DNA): TGTGCCAGCAGCCCCGGGACTAGCGGGGGGGCAGGGTGGGAACAAGAGACCCAGTACTTC.

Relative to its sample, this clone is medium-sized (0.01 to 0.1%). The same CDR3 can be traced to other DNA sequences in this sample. CDR3 residues: CASSAGPYNSPLHF. The CDR3 coding sequence is TGTGCCAGCAGTGCGGGGCCCTATAATTCACCCCTCCACTTT. The gene calls are TRBV6-1 and TRBJ1-6; a weak D match, TRBD1 (5 bases). V was clipped by 4 bases and J by 2 bases, with 6 bases between them. The CDR3 loop spans 14 amino acids. Germline V lookup: CDR1 MNHNS, CDR2 SASEGT.

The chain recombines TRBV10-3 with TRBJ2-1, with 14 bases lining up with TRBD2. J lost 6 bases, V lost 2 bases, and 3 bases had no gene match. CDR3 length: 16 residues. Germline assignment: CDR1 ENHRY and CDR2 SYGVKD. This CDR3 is CAISEPGLAGGNEQFF. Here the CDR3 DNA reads TGTGCCATCAGTGAGCCCGGACTAGCGGGGGGCAATGAGCAGTTCTTC.

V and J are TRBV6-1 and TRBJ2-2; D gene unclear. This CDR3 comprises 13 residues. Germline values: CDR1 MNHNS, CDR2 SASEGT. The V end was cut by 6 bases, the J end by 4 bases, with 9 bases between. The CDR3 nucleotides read TGTGCCAGCAGGATAGTGTTCACCGGGGAGCTGTTTTTT. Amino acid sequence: CASRIVFTGELFF.

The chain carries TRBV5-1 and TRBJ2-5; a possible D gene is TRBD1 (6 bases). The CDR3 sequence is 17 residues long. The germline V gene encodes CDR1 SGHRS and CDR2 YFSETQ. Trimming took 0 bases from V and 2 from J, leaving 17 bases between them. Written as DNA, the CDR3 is TGCGCCAGCAGCTTGGGGGTAGGACAGTTAGGGCAAGAGACCCAGTACTTC. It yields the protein CASSLGVGQLGQETQYF.

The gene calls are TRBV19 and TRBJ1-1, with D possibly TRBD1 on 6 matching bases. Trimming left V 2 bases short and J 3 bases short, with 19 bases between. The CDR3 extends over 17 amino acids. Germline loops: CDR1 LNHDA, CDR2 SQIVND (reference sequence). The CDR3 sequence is CASSIPPGRGSHTEAFF. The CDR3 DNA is TGTGCCAGTAGTATACCCCCGGGCAGGGGCTCTCACACTGAAGCTTTCTTT.